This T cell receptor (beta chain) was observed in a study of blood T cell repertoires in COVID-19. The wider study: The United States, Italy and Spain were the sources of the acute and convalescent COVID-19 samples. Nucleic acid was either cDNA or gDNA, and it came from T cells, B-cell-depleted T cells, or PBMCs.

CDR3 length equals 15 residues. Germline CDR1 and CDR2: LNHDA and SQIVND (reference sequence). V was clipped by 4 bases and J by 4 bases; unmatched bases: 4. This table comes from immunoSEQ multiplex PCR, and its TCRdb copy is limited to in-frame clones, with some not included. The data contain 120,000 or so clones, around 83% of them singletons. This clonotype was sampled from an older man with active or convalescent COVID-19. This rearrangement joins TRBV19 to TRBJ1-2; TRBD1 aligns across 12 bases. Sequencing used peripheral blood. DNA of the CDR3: TGTGCCAGTAGTAAGGGACAGGGGGCAAGCTATGGCTACACCTTC. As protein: CASSKGQGASYGYTF.